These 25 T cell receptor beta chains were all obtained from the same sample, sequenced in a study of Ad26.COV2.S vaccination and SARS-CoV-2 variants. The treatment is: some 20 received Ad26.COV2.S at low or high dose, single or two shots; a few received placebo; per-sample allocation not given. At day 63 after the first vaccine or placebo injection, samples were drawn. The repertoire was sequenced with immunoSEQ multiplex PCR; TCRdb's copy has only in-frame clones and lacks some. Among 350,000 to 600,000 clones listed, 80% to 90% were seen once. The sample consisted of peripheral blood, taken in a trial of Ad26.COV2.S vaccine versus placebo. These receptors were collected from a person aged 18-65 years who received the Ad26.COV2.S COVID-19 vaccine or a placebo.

The CDR3: CASSPTPRELFF. DNA for the CDR3: TGTGCCAGCAGCCCGACCCCACGGGAGCTGTTTTTT. The V and J genes are TRBV11-2 and TRBJ1-4; D not certain. Matching the DNA end better, TRBJ2-2 makes the J call doubtful. This CDR3 is built from 12 residues. The germline V gene encodes CDR1 SGHAT and CDR2 FQNNGV.

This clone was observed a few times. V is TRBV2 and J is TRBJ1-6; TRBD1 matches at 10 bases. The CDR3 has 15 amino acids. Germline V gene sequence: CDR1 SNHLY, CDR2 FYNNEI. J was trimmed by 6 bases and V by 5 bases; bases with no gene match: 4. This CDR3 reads CASSHDRGRNSPLHF. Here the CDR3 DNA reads TGTGCCAGCAGTCACGACAGGGGGCGTAATTCACCCCTCCACTTT.

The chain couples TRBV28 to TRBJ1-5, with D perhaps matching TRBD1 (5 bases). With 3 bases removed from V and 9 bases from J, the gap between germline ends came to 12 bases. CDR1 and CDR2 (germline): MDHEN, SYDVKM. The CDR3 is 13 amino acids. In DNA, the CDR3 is TGTGCCAGCAGTTTGGGGCGAGAACTGCCCCAGCATTTT. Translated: CASSLGRELPQHF.

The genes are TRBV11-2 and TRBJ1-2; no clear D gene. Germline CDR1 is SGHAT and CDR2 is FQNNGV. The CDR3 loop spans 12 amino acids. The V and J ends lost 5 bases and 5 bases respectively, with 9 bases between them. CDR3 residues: CASSREVYGYTF. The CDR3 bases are TGTGCCAGCAGCCGAGAGGTATATGGCTACACCTTC.

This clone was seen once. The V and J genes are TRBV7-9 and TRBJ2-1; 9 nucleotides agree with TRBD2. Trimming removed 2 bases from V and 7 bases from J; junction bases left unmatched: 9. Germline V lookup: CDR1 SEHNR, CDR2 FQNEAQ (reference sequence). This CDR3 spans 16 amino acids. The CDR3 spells CASSLLLAGLKNEQFF. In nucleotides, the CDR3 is TGTGCCAGCAGCTTATTACTAGCGGGCCTAAAAAATGAGCAGTTCTTC.

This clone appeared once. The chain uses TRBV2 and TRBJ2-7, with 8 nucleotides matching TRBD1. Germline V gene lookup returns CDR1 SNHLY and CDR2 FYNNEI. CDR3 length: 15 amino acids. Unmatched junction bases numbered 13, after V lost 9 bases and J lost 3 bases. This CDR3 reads CARGGRDRSLYEQYF. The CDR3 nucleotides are TGTGCCAGGGGGGGCCGGGACAGGAGCCTCTACGAGCAGTACTTC.

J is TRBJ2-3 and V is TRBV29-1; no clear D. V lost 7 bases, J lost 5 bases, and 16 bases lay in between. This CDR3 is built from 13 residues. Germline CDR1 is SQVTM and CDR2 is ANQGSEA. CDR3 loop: CSASRNELDTQYF. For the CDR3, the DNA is TGCAGCGCGTCCAGAAACGAACTAGATACGCAGTATTTT.

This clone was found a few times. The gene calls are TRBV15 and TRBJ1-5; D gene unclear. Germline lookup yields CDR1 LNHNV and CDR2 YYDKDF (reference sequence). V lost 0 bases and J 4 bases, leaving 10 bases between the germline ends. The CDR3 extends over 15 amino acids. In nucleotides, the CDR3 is TGTGCCACCAGCAGAGATTTCGGAGGGAATCAGCCCCAGCATTTT. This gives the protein CATSRDFGGNQPQHF.

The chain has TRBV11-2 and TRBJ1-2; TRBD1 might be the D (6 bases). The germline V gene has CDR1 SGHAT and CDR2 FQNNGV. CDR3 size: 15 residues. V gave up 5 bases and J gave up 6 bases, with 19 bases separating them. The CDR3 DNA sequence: TGTGCCAGCAGCAAAAGCCCTGCAGGGGAGGATGGCTACACCTTC. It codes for CASSKSPAGEDGYTF.

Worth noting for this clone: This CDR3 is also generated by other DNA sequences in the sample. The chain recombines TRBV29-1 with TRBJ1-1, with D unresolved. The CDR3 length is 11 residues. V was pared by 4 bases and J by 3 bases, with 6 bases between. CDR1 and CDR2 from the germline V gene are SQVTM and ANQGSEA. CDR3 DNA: TGCAGCGTTGGTCAGTACACTGAAGCTTTCTTT. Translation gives CSVGQYTEAFF.

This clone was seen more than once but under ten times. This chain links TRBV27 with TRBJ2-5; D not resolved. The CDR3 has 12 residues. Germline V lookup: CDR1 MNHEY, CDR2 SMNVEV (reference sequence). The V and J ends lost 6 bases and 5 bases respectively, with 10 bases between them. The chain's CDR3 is CASSPGRETQYF. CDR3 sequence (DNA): TGTGCCAGCAGCCCTGGACGGGAGACCCAGTACTTC.

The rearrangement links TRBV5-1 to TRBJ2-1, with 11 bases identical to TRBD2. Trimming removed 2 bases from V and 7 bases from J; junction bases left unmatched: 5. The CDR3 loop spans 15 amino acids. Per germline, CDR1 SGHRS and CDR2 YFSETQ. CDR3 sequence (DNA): TGCGCCAGCAGCTTCCCGGGACTAGCGGTTAATGAGCAGTTCTTC. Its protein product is CASSFPGLAVNEQFF.

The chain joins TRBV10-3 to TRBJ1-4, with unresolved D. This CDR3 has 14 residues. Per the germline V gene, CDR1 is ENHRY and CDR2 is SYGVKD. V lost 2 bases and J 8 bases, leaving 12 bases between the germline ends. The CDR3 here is CAISERGINEKLFF. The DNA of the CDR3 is TGTGCCATCAGTGAGCGGGGTATAAACGAAAAACTGTTTTTT.

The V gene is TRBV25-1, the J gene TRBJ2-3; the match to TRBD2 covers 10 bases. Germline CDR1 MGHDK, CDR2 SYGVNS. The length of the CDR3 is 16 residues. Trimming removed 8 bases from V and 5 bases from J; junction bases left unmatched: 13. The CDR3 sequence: CASLPGSSGRVDTQYF. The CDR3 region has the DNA TGTGCCAGCCTCCCCGGGTCCAGCGGGAGGGTAGATACGCAGTATTTT.

For the CDR3, the DNA is TGTGCCACCAGTGATTCGGGGACAGCGCATGGCTACACCTTC. It specifies CATSDSGTAHGYTF. The chain carries TRBV24-1 and TRBJ1-2; 7 bases fit TRBD1. The junction had 5 bases not matched to a gene; V was cut back by 2 bases and J by 6 bases. Germline CDR1 reads KGHDR; CDR2 reads SFDVKD. The CDR3 runs 14 residues.

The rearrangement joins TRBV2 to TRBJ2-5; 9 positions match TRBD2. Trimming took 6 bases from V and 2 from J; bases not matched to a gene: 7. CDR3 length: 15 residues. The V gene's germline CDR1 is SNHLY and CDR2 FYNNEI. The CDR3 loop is CASSRGTSKQETQYF. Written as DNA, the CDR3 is TGTGCCAGCAGCCGAGGGACTAGCAAACAAGAGACCCAGTACTTC.

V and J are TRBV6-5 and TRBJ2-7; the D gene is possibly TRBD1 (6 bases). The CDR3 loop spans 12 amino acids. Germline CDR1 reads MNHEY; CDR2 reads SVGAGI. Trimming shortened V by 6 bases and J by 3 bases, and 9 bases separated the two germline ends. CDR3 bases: TGTGCCAGCAGCACAGGGTTCTACGAGCAGTACTTC. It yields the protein CASSTGFYEQYF.

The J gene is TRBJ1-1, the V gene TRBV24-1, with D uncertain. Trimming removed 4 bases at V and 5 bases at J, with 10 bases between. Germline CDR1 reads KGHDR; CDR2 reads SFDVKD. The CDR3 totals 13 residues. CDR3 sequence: CATSDSGRTEAFF. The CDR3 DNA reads TGTGCCACCAGTGACTCAGGTCGGACTGAAGCTTTCTTT.

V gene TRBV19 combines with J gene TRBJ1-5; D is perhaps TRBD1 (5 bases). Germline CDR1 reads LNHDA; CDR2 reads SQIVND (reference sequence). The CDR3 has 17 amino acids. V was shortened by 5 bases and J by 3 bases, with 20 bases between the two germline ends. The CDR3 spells CASSLPGTVIPNQPQHF. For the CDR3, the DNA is TGTGCCAGTAGTCTCCCCGGGACGGTTATTCCCAATCAGCCCCAGCATTTT.

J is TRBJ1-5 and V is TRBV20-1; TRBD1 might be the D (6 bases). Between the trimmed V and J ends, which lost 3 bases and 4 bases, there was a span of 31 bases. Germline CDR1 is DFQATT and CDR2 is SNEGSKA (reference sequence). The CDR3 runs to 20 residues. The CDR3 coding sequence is TGCAGTGCTAGTACACCCACAGGGAACGTAAAACGGGTGGCAAATCAGCCCCAGCATTTT. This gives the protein CSASTPTGNVKRVANQPQHF.

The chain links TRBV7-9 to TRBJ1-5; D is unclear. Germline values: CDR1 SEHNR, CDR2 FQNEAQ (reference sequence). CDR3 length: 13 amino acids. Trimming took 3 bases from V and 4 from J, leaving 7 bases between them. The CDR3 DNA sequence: TGTGCCAGCAGCTTTGAGGAGAATCAGCCCCAGCATTTT. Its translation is CASSFEENQPQHF.

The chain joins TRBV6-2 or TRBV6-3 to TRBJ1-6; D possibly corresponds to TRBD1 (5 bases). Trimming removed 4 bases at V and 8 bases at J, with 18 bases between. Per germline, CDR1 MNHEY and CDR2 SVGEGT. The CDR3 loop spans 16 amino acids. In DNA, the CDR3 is TGTGCCAGCAGTTCCCTAGGGACCGGCAGCTATTCACCCCTCCACTTT. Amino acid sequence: CASSSLGTGSYSPLHF.

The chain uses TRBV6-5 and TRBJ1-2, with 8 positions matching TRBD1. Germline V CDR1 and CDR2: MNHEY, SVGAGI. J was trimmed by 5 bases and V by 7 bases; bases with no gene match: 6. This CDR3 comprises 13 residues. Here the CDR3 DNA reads TGTGCCAGCACCCCCCGACAGGGGTATGGCTACACCTTC. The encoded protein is CASTPRQGYGYTF.

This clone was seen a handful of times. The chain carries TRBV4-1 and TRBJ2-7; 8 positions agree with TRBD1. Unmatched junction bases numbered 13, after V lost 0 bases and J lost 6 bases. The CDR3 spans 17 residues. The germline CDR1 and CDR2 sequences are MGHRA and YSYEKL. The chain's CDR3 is CASSQEVGPGGIGEQYF. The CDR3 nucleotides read TGCGCCAGCAGCCAAGAGGTGGGTCCAGGGGGCATAGGCGAGCAGTACTTC.

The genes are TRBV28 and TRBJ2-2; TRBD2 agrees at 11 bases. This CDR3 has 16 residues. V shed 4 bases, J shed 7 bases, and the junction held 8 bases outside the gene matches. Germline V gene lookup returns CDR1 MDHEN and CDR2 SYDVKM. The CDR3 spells CASSSHSGRGGGELFF. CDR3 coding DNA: TGTGCCAGCAGTTCCCATAGCGGGAGGGGAGGCGGGGAGCTGTTTTTT.